This is a list of T cell receptor beta chains from one sample in a study of post-analysis software for immune sequencing data. TCRdb reprocessed the PCR reads via MiXCR and lists one record per CDR3 protein. The sample holds hundreds of thousands of distinct CDR3 sequences, 40% to 55% seen once. Specimen: blood. The receptors come from a girl aged 5-17 years with multiple sclerosis. CDR3s include the opening cysteine and the closing phenylalanine or tryptophan. The D gene is left open where the match is weak. Clone sizes are given selectively: once, few, many, or a class where the clone is expanded.

J,D,V,size,CDR3,DNA
TRBJ1-2,-,TRBV28,-,CASAELRGGGAGYTF,TGTGCCAGCGCCGAACTCCGGGGAGGGGGAGCTGGCTACACCTTC
TRBJ2-5,-,TRBV12-3/TRBV12-4,-,CASSFGFVGRAGKEQYF,TGTGCCAGCAGTTTTGGGTTTGTAGGACGGGCAGGGAAGGAGCAGTACTTC
TRBJ2-5,-,TRBV24-1,few,CATSDPLQGAKAETQYF,TGTGCCACCAGTGACCCATTACAGGGAGCCAAAGCAGAGACCCAGTACTTC
TRBJ2-7,TRBD1,TRBV5-1,many,CASSLEGAYSYEQYF,TGCGCCAGCAGCTTAGAGGGGGCGTACAGCTACGAGCAGTACTTC
TRBJ2-1,-,TRBV6-2/TRBV6-3,-,CASSYSLGDNEQFF,TGTGCCAGCAGTTACTCCCTCGGGGACAATGAGCAGTTCTTC
TRBJ1-1,TRBD1,TRBV20-1,few,CSGLQGANTEAFF,TGCAGTGGATTGCAGGGGGCGAACACTGAAGCTTTCTTT
TRBJ2-7,TRBD2,TRBV7-6,once,CASSLSQGTSGSSYEQYF,TGTGCCAGCAGCTTAAGCCAGGGGACTAGCGGCAGCTCCTACGAGCAGTACTTC
TRBJ2-4,TRBD1,TRBV30,-,CAWSGDRVIQYF,TGTGCCTGGAGTGGGGACAGGGTCATTCAGTACTTC
TRBJ2-7,-,TRBV12-3/TRBV12-4,many,CASSRAYEQYF,TGTGCCAGTTCGAGAGCTTACGAGCAGTACTTC
TRBJ2-1,-,TRBV28,-,CASSPRFKDEQFF,TGTGCCAGCAGTCCGCGATTTAAGGATGAGCAGTTCTTC
TRBJ2-5,-,TRBV20-1,few,CSASGREGRETQYF,TGCAGTGCTAGTGGTCGGGAAGGGAGAGAGACCCAGTACTTC
TRBJ2-7,TRBD2,TRBV29-1,-,CSVAGLADARYEQYF,TGCAGCGTTGCGGGACTAGCGGACGCTCGGTACGAGCAGTACTTC
TRBJ2-7,-,TRBV29-1,few,CSVGLNQEQYF,TGCAGCGTTGGGCTCAATCAGGAGCAGTACTTC
TRBJ2-7,-,TRBV5-1,-,CASSLEGTVYEQYF,TGCGCCAGCAGCTTGGAAGGGACCGTCTACGAGCAGTACTTC
TRBJ2-5,TRBD2,TRBV7-8,-,CASSLGGREWEKTQYF,TGTGCCAGCAGCTTAGGAGGGCGGGAGTGGGAAAAGACCCAGTACTTC
TRBJ2-1,TRBD2,TRBV6-1,-,CASSEQVAGYNEQFF,TGTGCCAGCAGTGAACAGGTAGCGGGGTACAATGAGCAGTTCTTC
TRBJ2-2,-,TRBV20-1,-,CSANKGGGFATGELFF,TGCAGTGCTAACAAAGGAGGGGGATTCGCCACCGGGGAGCTGTTTTTT
TRBJ2-1,TRBD2,TRBV5-1,-,CASSLGLAGVGNEQFF,TGCGCCAGCAGCTTGGGTCTAGCGGGAGTGGGCAATGAGCAGTTCTTC
TRBJ2-2,-,TRBV6-5,-,CASRSRATGELFF,TGTGCCAGCAGAAGCAGGGCGACCGGGGAGCTGTTTTTT
TRBJ2-7,-,TRBV7-3,-,CASSLTSREQYF,TGTGCCAGCAGCTTAACATCGAGGGAGCAGTACTTC
TRBJ2-3,-,TRBV7-3,many,CASSLMVRTDTQYF,TGTGCCAGCAGCTTAATGGTCCGCACAGATACGCAGTATTTT
TRBJ2-1,-,TRBV27,few,CASRRQRNEQFF,TGTGCCAGCAGACGTCAGCGCAATGAGCAGTTCTTC
TRBJ2-1,TRBD2,TRBV18,-,CASSPGLAGGLNEQFF,TGTGCCAGCTCACCCGGACTAGCGGGAGGTCTCAATGAGCAGTTCTTC
TRBJ1-4,TRBD1,TRBV6-5,few,CASSYGGTGGFNEKLFF,TGTGCCAGCAGTTACGGGGGGACAGGGGGTTTTAATGAAAAACTGTTTTTT
TRBJ2-5,TRBD2,TRBV2,few,CASSGLAEGWEQYF,TGTGCCAGCAGTGGGCTAGCGGAGGGGTGGGAGCAGTACTTC
TRBJ2-1,TRBD2,TRBV4-1,-,CASSQDDTRASGSFDEQFF,TGCGCCAGCAGCCAAGATGATACCCGAGCTAGCGGGAGTTTCGATGAGCAGTTCTTC
TRBJ1-2,TRBD1,TRBV12-3/TRBV12-4,-,CASSFWDRGQFTF,TGTGCCAGCAGTTTTTGGGACAGGGGGCAATTCACCTTC
TRBJ2-3,-,TRBV6-2/TRBV6-3,-,CASTPDGTGGADTQYF,TGTGCCAGCACCCCGGACGGGACCGGAGGAGCTGATACGCAGTATTTT
TRBJ1-1,-,TRBV29-1,once,CSVGTPPERNTEAFF,TGCAGCGTTGGAACCCCGCCGGAACGGAACACTGAAGCTTTCTTT
TRBJ2-7,-,TRBV12-3/TRBV12-4,-,CASDSSGRESTRAYEQYF,TGTGCCTCGGATAGTAGCGGAAGGGAATCGACAAGAGCCTACGAGCAGTACTTC
TRBJ2-3,TRBD2,TRBV11-2,-,CASSLMGGYTDTQYF,TGTGCCAGCAGCTTAATGGGAGGGTACACAGATACGCAGTATTTT
TRBJ2-1,-,TRBV24-1,-,CATSEGWNYNEQFF,TGTGCCACCAGTGAGGGATGGAACTACAATGAGCAGTTCTTC
TRBJ2-7,-,TRBV5-6,few,CASSLVQGTYEQYF,TGTGCCAGCAGCTTGGTGCAGGGGACCTACGAGCAGTACTTC
TRBJ1-1,-,TRBV11-2,-,CASSLVVRKQGRGTEAFF,TGTGCCAGCAGCTTAGTAGTAAGAAAGCAGGGAAGAGGCACTGAAGCTTTCTTT
TRBJ1-2,-,TRBV7-3,few,CASSLTREYGYTF,TGTGCCAGCAGCTTAACCAGGGAGTATGGCTACACCTTC
TRBJ2-6,TRBD1,TRBV10-3,-,CAVSDPRTGLLGANVLTF,TGTGCCGTCAGTGACCCACGGACAGGCCTTCTGGGGGCCAACGTCCTGACTTTC
TRBJ2-3,-,TRBV5-1,-,CASSLKTDTQYF,TGCGCCAGCAGCTTGAAGACAGATACGCAGTATTTT
TRBJ2-1,TRBD2,TRBV20-1,-,CSARVAGSGTYNEQFF,TGCAGTGCTAGAGTGGCCGGGAGCGGGACCTACAATGAGCAGTTCTTC
TRBJ2-1,TRBD1,TRBV11-2,-,CAGSFAGTGFYNEQFF,TGTGCCGGCAGCTTTGCCGGGACAGGGTTCTACAATGAGCAATTCTTC
TRBJ2-5,-,TRBV25-1,-,CASSERLQYQETQYF,TGTGCCAGCAGTGAGAGACTCCAGTACCAAGAGACCCAGTACTTC
TRBJ2-5,TRBD2,TRBV20-1,few,CSSLLAENFETQYF,TGCAGTTCCCTACTAGCGGAGAACTTTGAGACCCAGTACTTC
TRBJ2-7,TRBD2,TRBV9,few,CASSVEPSGTYEQYF,TGTGCCAGCAGCGTAGAACCTAGCGGGACCTACGAGCAGTACTTC
TRBJ2-7,-,TRBV4-1,few,CASSQEPHGGDYEQYF,TGCGCCAGCAGCCAAGAACCTCATGGAGGGGACTACGAGCAGTACTTC
TRBJ2-5,TRBD1,TRBV7-3,few,CASSLGSTGGGETQYF,TGTGCCAGCAGCTTGGGCTCGACAGGGGGAGGGGAGACCCAGTACTTC
TRBJ2-3,TRBD2,TRBV7-9,-,CASSPLLGTSVADTQYF,TGTGCCAGCAGCCCCCTCCTCGGGACTAGCGTGGCAGATACGCAGTATTTT
TRBJ2-3,-,TRBV7-9,-,CASSLGVGGDTDTQYF,TGTGCCAGCAGCTTAGGTGTCGGGGGCGACACAGATACGCAGTATTTT
TRBJ2-1,-,TRBV5-1,once,CASSEYIVVEQFF,TGCGCCAGCAGCGAATATATAGTTGTTGAGCAGTTCTTC
TRBJ1-4,-,TRBV14,-,CASSQDADPDEKLFF,TGTGCCAGCAGCCAAGATGCTGACCCCGATGAAAAACTGTTTTTT
TRBJ1-5,-,TRBV21-1,-,CASSKLGNQPQHF,TGTGCCAGCAGCAAATTAGGCAATCAGCCCCAGCATTTT
TRBJ1-5,TRBD1,TRBV6-6,-,CASSYPYSRGEDQPQHF,TGTGCCAGCAGTTACCCCTATAGCAGGGGGGAGGATCAGCCCCAGCATTTT
TRBJ2-1,-,TRBV6-5,few,CASSSTRLWRLFF,TGTGCCAGCAGTTCGACTAGATTATGGCGGTTGTTCTTC
TRBJ1-2,-,TRBV20-1,many,CSARGTDYGYTF,TGCAGTGCTAGAGGGACAGACTATGGCTACACCTTC
TRBJ1-1,-,TRBV4-1,many,CASSQETGQLMNTEAFF,TGCGCCAGCAGCCAAGAGACGGGACAACTAATGAACACTGAAGCTTTCTTT
TRBJ2-7,-,TRBV7-2,-,CASSSVGGVGEEQYF,TGTGCCAGCAGCTCGGTTGGCGGCGTCGGGGAGGAGCAGTACTTC